A selection of T cell receptor beta chains follows, all from one sample in a study of cytomegalovirus exposure and HLA in healthy donors. Clones were sequenced by immunoSEQ multiplex PCR, and TCRdb holds only the in-frame ones, with some missing. This table has approximately 270,000 clones, 80% to 90% appearing once. The sample was PBMCs. All receptors come from a woman aged 18-29 years in good health and CMV-seronegative. CDR3s include the opening cysteine and the closing phenylalanine or tryptophan. D genes are given only for firm matches. Only part of the rows carry a size: once, few, many, or a class if the clone is expanded.

d_call	j_call	v_call	clone_size	cdr3_aa	cdr3_nt
TRBD2	TRBJ2-1	TRBV11-2	.	CASSRGTSGYNNEQFF	TGTGCCAGCAGCAGAGGGACTAGCGGCTACAACAATGAGCAGTTCTTC
.	TRBJ2-1	TRBV28	once	CASSRTANSYNEQFF	TGTGCCAGCAGCCGGACTGCCAACTCCTACAATGAGCAGTTCTTC
.	TRBJ2-3	TRBV28	.	CASSSTDTQYF	TGTGCCAGCTCCTCCACAGATACGCAGTATTTT
.	TRBJ2-7	TRBV14	.	CASSPLAGLGYEQYF	TGTGCCAGCAGTCCCTTGGCAGGGCTGGGCTACGAGCAGTACTTC
.	TRBJ2-5	TRBV15	many	CATSRVRATKQETQYF	TGTGCCACCAGCAGAGTACGAGCAACGAAACAAGAGACCCAGTACTTC
TRBD2	TRBJ2-7	TRBV7-9	.	CASRGRVGREEQYF	TGTGCCAGCAGGGGGAGGGTCGGGCGAGAGGAGCAGTACTTC
.	TRBJ2-1	TRBV18	.	CASSPPRGTEQFF	TGTGCCAGCTCACCACCGAGAGGCACCGAGCAGTTCTTC
TRBD1	TRBJ2-3	TRBV6-6	.	CASRRGGQGSDTQYF	TGTGCCAGCAGGAGAGGTGGACAGGGGTCAGATACGCAGTATTTT
.	TRBJ2-3	TRBV7-5	.	CARSSDRGVADTQYF	TGTGCCAGAAGTTCTGACAGGGGAGTGGCAGATACGCAGTATTTT
.	TRBJ2-2	TRBV27	.	CASSLQRAGGELFF	TGTGCCAGCAGTCTCCAACGGGCGGGCGGGGAGCTGTTTTTT
.	TRBJ2-6	TRBV30	.	CAWRSASGANVLTF	TGTGCCTGGAGGTCTGCGTCTGGGGCCAACGTCCTGACTTTC
.	TRBJ2-6	TRBV27	once	CAVMQGYGANVLTF	TGTGCCGTCATGCAGGGGTACGGGGCCAACGTCCTGACTTTC
.	TRBJ1-4	TRBV21-1	few	CASSKVRSGEGNEKLFF	TGTGCCAGCAGCAAAGTGCGATCGGGAGAGGGTAATGAAAAACTGTTTTTT
TRBD1	TRBJ1-2	TRBV29-1	.	CSVSRDRVYGYTF	TGCAGCGTCTCTCGGGACAGGGTCTATGGCTACACCTTC
.	TRBJ1-1	TRBV18	.	CASSPRPGPTGAEAFF	TGTGCCAGCTCACCTCGGCCGGGACCCACGGGGGCTGAAGCTTTCTTT
TRBD2	TRBJ2-3	TRBV29-1	.	CSVGTSGLDTQYF	TGCAGCGTTGGAACTAGCGGACTAGATACGCAGTATTTT
TRBD1	TRBJ2-3	TRBV25-1	.	CASSAQGVSTDTQYF	TGTGCCAGCAGTGCCCAGGGGGTGAGCACAGATACGCAGTATTTT
TRBD1	TRBJ1-5	TRBV2	.	CASSEPYRGFNQPQHF	TGTGCCAGCAGTGAACCCTACAGGGGCTTCAATCAGCCCCAGCATTTT